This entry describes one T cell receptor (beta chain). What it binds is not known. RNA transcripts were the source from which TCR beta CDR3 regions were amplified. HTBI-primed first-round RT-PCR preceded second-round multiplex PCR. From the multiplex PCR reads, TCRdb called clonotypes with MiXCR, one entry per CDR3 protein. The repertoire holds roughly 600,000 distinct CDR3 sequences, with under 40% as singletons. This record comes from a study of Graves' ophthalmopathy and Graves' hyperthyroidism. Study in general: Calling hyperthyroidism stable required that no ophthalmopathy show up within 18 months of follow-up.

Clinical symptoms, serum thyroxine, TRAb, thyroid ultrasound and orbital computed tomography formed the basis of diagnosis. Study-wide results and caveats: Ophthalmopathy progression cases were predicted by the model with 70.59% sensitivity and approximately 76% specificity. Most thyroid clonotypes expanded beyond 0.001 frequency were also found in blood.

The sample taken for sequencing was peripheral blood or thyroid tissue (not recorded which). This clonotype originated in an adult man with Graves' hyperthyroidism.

In nucleotides, the CDR3 is TGCAGTGCTAGTCGGGACAGGGGGACTAATGAAAAACTGTTTTTT. Translated: CSASRDRGTNEKLFF. This chain joins TRBV20-1 and TRBJ1-4; TRBD1 agrees at 11 bases. J was trimmed by 2 bases and V by 3 bases; bases with no gene match: 2. The germline V gene has CDR1 DFQATT and CDR2 SNEGSKA (reference sequence). The CDR3 has 15 residues.